This T cell receptor (beta chain) came from a study of synovial regulatory T cells in juvenile arthritis. Synovial fluid was collected with matched peripheral blood from each patient with active arthritis. Only in-frame clones appear in the TCRdb table, and some are missing; sequencing was by immunoSEQ multiplex PCR. Listed are roughly 2,800 clones; approximately 10% falls within the top ten. This CDR3 is built from 16 residues. The coding DNA is unavailable. CDR1 is SGHTA and CDR2 is FQGNSA in the germline V gene. The receptor was isolated from a donor aged 2-35 years with juvenile idiopathic arthritis. The rearrangement joins TRBV7-2 to TRBJ2-7; TCRdb gives TRBD2 as the D gene, but with no DNA this cannot be confirmed. The sequenced sample consisted of Treg cells from the synovium. The CDR3 here is CASSRRGVSRQYEQYF.